These T cell receptor beta chains were read from a single sample in a study of cytomegalovirus exposure and HLA in healthy donors. The repertoire was sequenced with immunoSEQ multiplex PCR; TCRdb's copy has only in-frame clones and lacks some. The sample lists over 100,000 clones, 81% occurring once. Sample: PBMCs. The receptors here all came from a woman in her twenties or thirties in good health and CMV-seronegative. The CDR3 runs from the conserved cysteine through the conserved F or W. D genes are given only for firm matches. Size values are once, few and many counts, or a class for expanded clones, and some rows have none.

v_gene	j_gene	d_gene	abundance	CDR3nt	CDR3aa
TRBV30	TRBJ2-7	NA	NA	TGTGCCTGGAGTGTAGGGGGATCTCTTATCTACGAGCAGTACTTC	CAWSVGGSLIYEQYF
TRBV6-1	TRBJ2-3	NA	few	TGTGCCAGCAGCAATACAGATACGCAGTATTTT	CASSNTDTQYF
TRBV9	TRBJ2-2	TRBD2	few	TGTGCCAGCAGCGAGGGACTAGCGGGAGCCGGGGAGCTGTTTTTT	CASSEGLAGAGELFF
TRBV19	TRBJ1-1	NA	NA	TGTGCCAGTAGCCAAGGGTCACAGGTTCTGAACACTGAAGCTTTCTTT	CASSQGSQVLNTEAFF
TRBV27	TRBJ2-7	TRBD2	NA	TGTGCCAGCAGTCCTAGCGGGAGGTTAGCCGAGCAGTACTTC	CASSPSGRLAEQYF
TRBV18	TRBJ2-6	NA	NA	TGTGCCAGCTCACCTGTGGGGGCGGGCCCTGGGGCCAACGTCCTGACTTTC	CASSPVGAGPGANVLTF
TRBV9	TRBJ2-2	NA	NA	TGTGCCAGCAGCGGCCGGCTGGACTTCACCGGGGAGCTGTTTTTT	CASSGRLDFTGELFF
TRBV7-8	TRBJ2-7	TRBD2	NA	TGTGCCAGCAGCCTGGGACTAGCGGGATGGTACGAGCAGTACTTC	CASSLGLAGWYEQYF
TRBV7-9	TRBJ1-1	NA	NA	TGTGCCAGCATGGGGACTATCTCGATGTGGAACACTGAAGCTTTCTTT	CASMGTISMWNTEAFF
TRBV28	TRBJ2-7	TRBD1	NA	TGTGCCAGCAGTATAACCGGGACAGTCTACGAGCAGTACTTC	CASSITGTVYEQYF
TRBV9	TRBJ1-2	NA	NA	TGTGCCAGCAGCGGCACCAATGCGGGCTACACCTTC	CASSGTNAGYTF
TRBV4-1	TRBJ2-7	TRBD2	NA	TGCGCCAGCAGCCAACGAAGCGGGGGAGACTATTACGAGCAGTACTTC	CASSQRSGGDYYEQYF
TRBV21-1	TRBJ1-5	NA	NA	TGTGCCAGCAGCCCTAGGACGGCCAAAGGGGATCAGCCCCAGCATTTT	CASSPRTAKGDQPQHF
TRBV10-1	TRBJ2-7	NA	few	TGCGCCAGTAGAAAACCCTACGAGCAGTACTTC	CASRKPYEQYF
TRBV11-2	TRBJ2-2	NA	NA	TGTGCCAGCAGCTCGGGACTTAGGAACACCGGGGAGCTGTTTTTT	CASSSGLRNTGELFF
TRBV28	TRBJ1-2	TRBD1	NA	TGTGCCAGCAGTTCCGGGACAGGGAACTATGGCTACACCTTC	CASSSGTGNYGYTF